This TCR beta chain emerged from a study of blood T cells in healthy people across ages (dated by TCRdb to about 2015). With regard to the full study: In model experiments, template switching captured roughly one uniquely barcoded TCR beta cDNA molecule for every two T cells. To track age-related changes in TCR beta repertoire diversity, the study relied on deep sequencing normalized with unique cDNA molecular identifiers. Four age groups were formed from the donors: young (average about 15 years), middle-aged (around 40), aged (about 62) and long-lived (approximately 78). The study analyzed two additional independent replicas of 1 million unique cDNA reads from the same blood draw for two donors, one aged 18 to 29 and one aged 80 or older.

Regarding this clonotype: Its antigen specificity is not known. There are no base qualities to consult, and no much larger clone falls within one base.

The 39 donors, aged about 6 to 95 years, were systemically healthy Caucasian individuals from Russia. Each donor gave 8 to 10 milliliters of peripheral blood, collected into EDTA-treated Vacutainer tubes. Ficoll-Paque density-gradient centrifugation was used to isolate PBMCs, with at least 7 million obtained per sample. Total RNA was extracted from PBMCs with Trizol reagent, with at least 5 micrograms obtained per sample. The percentages of naive CD45RAhigh/CD27high T cells were determined by flow cytometry on a PBMC aliquot from every donor. Summary of the overall study and its limitations: Conclusive comparison of naive and antigen-experienced compartments was prevented by the profiling of bulk unsorted PBMCs. Observed TCR beta diversity per million T cells fell roughly linearly with age, and a significant reduction was already apparent by age about 38. There was a strong correlation between observed TCR beta diversity and the percentage of naive T cells measured by flow cytometry. The CMV infection status of donors was not known, potentially confounding age-related changes in expanded clonotypes. Total diversity estimates from one million sequenced T cells were considered lower bounds and underestimates. Compared with the aged group, the long-lived group had more naive CD4+ T cells, fewer expanded clones and increased TCR diversity, a pattern suggesting age selection.

Library generation was performed with 5' RACE. The sequencing machine was an Illumina HiSeq 2500. A second 7 to 11 cycle PCR used a sample-barcoded 5' primer and a J-beta primer mix. A template-switch 5' adaptor carrying 12 random nucleotides introduced a unique molecular identifier onto each TCR beta cDNA molecule. Each sample yielded at least 3 million CDR3-containing paired-end reads. First-strand cDNA synthesis was performed from all RNA using the Mint cDNA synthesis kit, with priming by a TRBC-specific oligonucleotide. Following uracil-DNA glycosylase treatment, a first 18-cycle PCR with universal primers M1SS and BC2_uni_R was performed on all cDNA. Processing in the source paper ran as follows. For normalization, 1 million high-quality reads, each with a distinct molecular identifier, were randomly selected from each sample. Reads with shared molecular identifiers were discarded instead of being binned into consensus sequences. MiTCR, set to a Q25 quality threshold and the strictest error-elimination algorithm, was used for CDR3 identification, clonotype clustering and error correction. A nonparametric unseen species model with Euler transformation was used to estimate a lower bound on total TCR beta diversity. The raw public reads went through TCRdb reprocessing: fastp at Q25, MiXCR clone calling, in-frame beta chains kept. Rows with a matching CDR3 protein are joined into one entry that keeps the most common DNA and genes. These V and J calls originate from TCRdb's pipeline instead of the authors' own analysis. Present in this sample are about 800,000 distinct CDR3 sequences, around 25% of which were seen just once. The top ten clonotypes cover more than 3% of the sample.

Including the terminal cysteine and phenylalanine, the CDR3 comprises 12 residues. This entry keeps only the CDR3 DNA: 36 bases, framed from base 1. Trimming at the junction amounts to 8 bases on V and 2 bases on J, and the germline ends lie 12 bases apart. Taken from the germline V gene (reference sequence), the CDR1 and CDR2 loops are GTSNPN and SVGIG. This sample also belongs to another study, concerning T cells of mothers and their children. The second paper further reports: Nine systemically healthy Caucasian individuals served as donors, namely three mothers together with their six children. cDNA synthesis consumed the entire amount of extracted RNA, loaded at around 1.5 ug RNA in each 15 ul reaction. Sample barcodes and 2-4 random nucleotides were added via the M1S primer in the second PCR. More than 9.5 million TCR beta CDR3 reads were obtained from each mother, and about 3 million reads were obtained from each child. Thymic selection shapes the output of TCR recombination in a similar way in related and unrelated pairs, and inherited differences have a minor effect. Normalized repertoire overlap was always found to be slightly, but never significantly, higher in related mother-child pairs than in unrelated mother-child pairs. No persistent microchimeric T cell clones were detected, at a sensitivity of roughly 96 clones per million clonotypes. In the study, deep NGS was used to compare the TCR beta repertoires of mothers and children, and features distinguishing related mother-child pairs from unrelated individuals were sought. Mothers averaged about 40 +/- 4 years of age and children averaged around 10 +/- 4 years. Libraries were sequenced on Illumina HiSeq 2000 with 100+100 nt paired-end reads after adapter ligation with NEBNext reagents. Mother and child libraries were prepared a month apart and sequenced in separate runs to prevent cross-contamination. Between roughly 500,000 and 2,300,000 distinct TCR beta clonotypes were identified per donor. Naive TCR beta clonotypes were estimated from low-frequency clonotypes matched to each donor's FACS-determined naive share, without sorting.

The sample taken for sequencing was blood. The chain is assembled from TRBV30 and TRBJ1-2; the D gene is perhaps TRBD1, on 6 matching bases. The receptor's source is a boy under 18 in good health. The CDR3 reads as follows: CAGRQANYGYTF. In nucleotides, the sequence is TGTGCCGGTCGACAGGCCAACTATGGCTACACCTTC.